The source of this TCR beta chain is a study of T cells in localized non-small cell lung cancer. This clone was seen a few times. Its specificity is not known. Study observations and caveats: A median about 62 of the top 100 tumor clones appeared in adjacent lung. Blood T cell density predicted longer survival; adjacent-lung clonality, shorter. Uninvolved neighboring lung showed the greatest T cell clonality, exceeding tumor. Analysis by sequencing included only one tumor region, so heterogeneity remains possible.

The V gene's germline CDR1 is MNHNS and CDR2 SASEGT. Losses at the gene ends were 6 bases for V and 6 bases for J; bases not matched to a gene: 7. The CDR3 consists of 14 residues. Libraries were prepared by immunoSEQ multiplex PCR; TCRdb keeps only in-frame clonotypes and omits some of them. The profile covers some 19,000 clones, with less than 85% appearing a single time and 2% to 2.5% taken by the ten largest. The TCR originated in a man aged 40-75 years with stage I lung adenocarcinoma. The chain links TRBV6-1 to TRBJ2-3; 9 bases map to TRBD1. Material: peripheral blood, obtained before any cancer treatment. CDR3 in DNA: TGTGCCAGCAGAGGGACAGGGTTTGACGATACGCAGTATTTT. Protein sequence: CASRGTGFDDTQYF.